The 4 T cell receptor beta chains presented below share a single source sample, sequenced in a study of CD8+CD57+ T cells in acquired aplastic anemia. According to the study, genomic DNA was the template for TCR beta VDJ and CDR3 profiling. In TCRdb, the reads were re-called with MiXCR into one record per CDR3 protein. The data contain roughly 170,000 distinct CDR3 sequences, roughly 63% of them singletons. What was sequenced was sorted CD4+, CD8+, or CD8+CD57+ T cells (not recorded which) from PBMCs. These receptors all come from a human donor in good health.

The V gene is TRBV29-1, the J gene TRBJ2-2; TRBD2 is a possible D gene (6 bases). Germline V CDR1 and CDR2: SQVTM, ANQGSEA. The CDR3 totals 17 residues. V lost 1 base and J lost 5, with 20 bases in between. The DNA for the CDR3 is TGCAGCGTTGAAGGCATAGTTGGCGGGACGGGGACCGGGGAGCTGTTTTTT. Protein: CSVEGIVGGTGTGELFF.

The CDR3 loop reads CASKYLTEAFF. CDR3 DNA: TGTGCCAGTAAATACTTAACTGAAGCTTTCTTT. V usage is TRBV19 and J usage is TRBJ1-1; D unresolved. This CDR3 has 11 amino acids. Trimming pared 7 bases from V and 5 bases from J, leaving 8 bases between. CDR1 and CDR2 (germline): LNHDA, SQIVND (reference sequence).

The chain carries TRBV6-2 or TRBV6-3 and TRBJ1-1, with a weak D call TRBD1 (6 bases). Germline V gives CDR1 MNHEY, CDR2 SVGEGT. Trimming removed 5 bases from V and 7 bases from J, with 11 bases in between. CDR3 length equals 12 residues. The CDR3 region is CASSLTGGEAFF. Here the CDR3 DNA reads TGTGCCAGCAGTCTGACAGGAGGTGAAGCTTTCTTT.

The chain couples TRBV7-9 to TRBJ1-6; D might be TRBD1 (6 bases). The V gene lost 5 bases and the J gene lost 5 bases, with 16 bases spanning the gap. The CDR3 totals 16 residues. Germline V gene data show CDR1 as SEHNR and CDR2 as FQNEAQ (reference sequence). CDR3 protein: CASSPSTGLHNSPLHF. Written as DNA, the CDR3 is TGTGCCAGCAGCCCCTCGACAGGCTTACATAATTCACCCCTCCACTTT.